Ten or more counts support the clone carrying this T cell receptor beta chain. Per the germline V gene, CDR1 is SGDLS and CDR2 is YYNGEE. This CDR3 is 15 amino acids long. With V trimmed by 4 bases and J by 4 bases, 2 bases remained unmatched. Amplification of TCR beta CDR3 regions was performed using RNA transcripts as template. HTBI primers were the set used in a first-round RT-PCR of the TCR CDR3. MiXCR, run by TCRdb on the multiplex PCR reads, gives a single entry per CDR3 protein. The sample has about 210,000 distinct CDR3 sequences, approximately 16% seen once. For Graves' hyperthyroidism to be stable, ophthalmopathy could not progress within 18 months. The data were taken from a study of T cells in Graves' hyperthyroidism and ophthalmopathy. The overall study: Peripheral blood draws took place at initial diagnosis, ahead of any treatment.

Sequenced material: blood. V gene TRBV9 combines with J gene TRBJ2-1; 13 bases match TRBD2. The source of this sequence is a man aged 40-49 years with Graves' hyperthyroidism. The CDR3 reads CASSSTSGGYNEQFF. As DNA, the CDR3 is TGTGCCAGCAGCTCGACTAGCGGGGGGTACAATGAGCAGTTCTTC.